These 27 T cell receptor beta chains came from one sample sequenced in a study of blood T cell repertoires in COVID-19. Data came from immunoSEQ multiplex PCR; TCRdb stores just in-frame clones and leaves some out. The table records 150,000 to 200,000 clones, around 80% of them present only once. Sequencing input: peripheral blood. The receptor source for this set is a woman aged 80 or over with active or convalescent COVID-19.

The CDR3 loop is CASKLTSGGAVEQFF. The CDR3, as DNA: TGTGCCAGCAAGCTAACTAGCGGGGGGGCCGTTGAGCAGTTCTTC. The rearrangement links TRBV2 to TRBJ2-1; 13 positions agree with TRBD2. The CDR3 has 15 residues. Germline-derived CDR1 and CDR2 are SNHLY and FYNNEI. Losses at the gene ends were 7 bases for V and 9 bases for J; bases not matched to a gene: 9. The whole variable domain, filled in from reference TRBV2 and TRBJ2-1, reads EPEVTQTPSHQVTQMGQEVILRCVPISNHLYFYWYRQILGQKVEFLVSFYNNEISEKSEIFDDQFSVERPDGSNFTLKIRSTKLEDSAMYFCASKLTSGGAVEQFFGPGTRLTVL.

The sample holds a few counts of this clone. Here the CDR3 reads CASSDMDRGAYEQYF. The CDR3 nucleotides read TGTGCCAGCAGTGATATGGACAGGGGCGCCTACGAGCAGTACTTC. The chain combines TRBV25-1 with TRBJ2-7; TRBD1 agrees at 9 bases. The V and J ends lost 3 bases and 2 bases, in that order; junction bases with no gene match: 5. The CDR3 has 15 amino acids. CDR1 is MGHDK and CDR2 is SYGVNS in the germline V gene.

The chain combines TRBV5-1 with TRBJ1-1; weak D call: TRBD1 (5 bases). V was clipped by 0 bases and J by 4 bases, with 13 bases between them. The CDR3 is 15 residues long. Germline CDR1 is SGHRS and CDR2 is YFSETQ. In DNA form, the CDR3 reads TGCGCCAGCAGCTTGGTGGGGGAGGTGAGCACTGAAGCTTTCTTT. Its protein product is CASSLVGEVSTEAFF.

This chain uses TRBV19 with TRBJ1-2, with 7 bases fitting TRBD1. The germline V gene encodes CDR1 LNHDA and CDR2 SQIVND (reference sequence). Trimming cost V 7 bases and J 4 bases; bases outside gene matches: 9. CDR3 length: 14 residues. In DNA form, the CDR3 reads TGTGCCAGTATGCCGGGACAGAACTTCTATGGCTACACCTTC. This gives the protein CASMPGQNFYGYTF.

This chain links TRBV6-5 with TRBJ1-2; 8 bases align to TRBD1. This CDR3 is built from 15 residues. V lost 0 bases to trimming and J lost 4 bases; unmatched junction nucleotides: 4. Germline values: CDR1 MNHEY, CDR2 SVGAGI. CDR3 sequence reads: CASSYSWDRSYGYTF. As DNA, the CDR3 is TGTGCCAGCAGTTACTCCTGGGACAGGAGCTATGGCTACACCTTC.

The J gene is TRBJ2-7, the V gene TRBV7-2; D remains ambiguous. This CDR3 is built from 14 residues. V was shortened by 1 base and J by 0 bases, with 7 bases between the two germline ends. Germline assignment: CDR1 SGHTA and CDR2 FQGNSA. As DNA, the CDR3 is TGTGCCAGCAGCTTAGATCACACCTCCTACGAGCAGTACTTC. It yields the protein CASSLDHTSYEQYF.

This clone was counted once. The chain is built from TRBV5-8 and TRBJ2-7, with 8 bases that match TRBD2. The CDR3 consists of 15 residues. Trimming at V came to 7 bases and at J to 0 bases, leaving 9 bases not matched to a gene. Germline V gene data show CDR1 as SGHTS and CDR2 as YDEGEE. The CDR3 DNA reads as TGTGCCAGCCCACGGGGGGGGGCCATCTCCTACGAGCAGTACTTC. It is translated as CASPRGGAISYEQYF.

In this sample, this clone turned up once. The chain carries TRBV10-3 and TRBJ2-5; 7 bases agree with TRBD2. Per germline, CDR1 ENHRY and CDR2 SYGVKD. The CDR3 has 14 amino acids. V dropped 3 bases and J dropped 0; count of bases not matched to a gene: 1. The CDR3 loop reads CAISELANQETQYF. In DNA, the CDR3 is TGTGCCATCAGTGAACTAGCGAACCAAGAGACCCAGTACTTC.

The chain uses TRBV7-9 and TRBJ2-3; a weak D match, TRBD2 (6 bases). Trimming removed 3 bases at V and 2 bases at J, with 12 bases between. CDR1 and CDR2 (germline): SEHNR, FQNEAQ (reference sequence). The CDR3 totals 15 residues. CDR3 protein: CASSLGLHNTDTQYF. The DNA of the CDR3 is TGTGCCAGCAGCTTGGGACTCCACAACACAGATACGCAGTATTTT.

The chain uses TRBV3-1 (or the pseudogene TRBV3-2) and TRBJ1-2; D is perhaps TRBD1 (5 bases). CDR1 is LGHDT and CDR2 is YNNKEL in the germline V gene (reference sequence). The CDR3 is 13 amino acids. Between the trimmed V and J ends, which lost 5 bases and 6 bases, there was a span of 13 bases. The CDR3 sequence is CASSWEKGDGYTF. The CDR3 DNA reads as TGTGCCAGCAGCTGGGAAAAAGGGGATGGCTACACCTTC.

CDR3 sequence (DNA): TGTGCCAGCTCTTCGGGACAGGGGCTCAATCAGCCCCAGCATTTT. As protein: CASSSGQGLNQPQHF. The rearrangement joins TRBV18 to TRBJ1-5, with TRBD1 identical over 10 bases. CDR3 size: 15 residues. Germline V gene lookup returns CDR1 KGHSH and CDR2 LQKENI. The V gene end was trimmed by 6 bases and the J gene end by 3 bases; junction bases not matched to a gene: 5.

This clone was observed once. The chain carries TRBV11-2 and TRBJ2-3, with 12 bases aligning to TRBD2. The V and J ends lost 0 bases and 1 base, in that order; junction bases with no gene match: 8. Germline V lookup: CDR1 SGHAT, CDR2 FQNNGV. This CDR3 has 19 residues. The CDR3 sequence is CASSLDRGGLAGRTDTQYF. CDR3 bases: TGTGCCAGCAGCTTAGATAGGGGGGGACTAGCGGGCCGCACAGATACGCAGTATTTT.

V and J are TRBV5-1 and TRBJ2-5; 7 bases match TRBD2. V dropped 1 base and J dropped 1; count of bases not matched to a gene: 4. The germline V gene encodes CDR1 SGHRS and CDR2 YFSETQ. The CDR3 covers 15 residues. The CDR3 DNA follows: TGCGCCAGCAGCTTGTTGTCTAGCGGCCAAGAGACCCAGTACTTC. This translates into CASSLLSSGQETQYF.

This chain uses TRBV2 with TRBJ1-4; weak D call: TRBD1 (5 bases). V lost 7 bases and J lost 0, with 15 bases in between. The CDR3 spans 16 residues. Germline loops: CDR1 SNHLY, CDR2 FYNNEI. CDR3 region: CASIFTGAPTNEKLFF. In nucleotides, the CDR3 is TGTGCCAGCATATTCACAGGCGCGCCAACTAATGAAAAACTGTTTTTT.

The J gene is TRBJ1-1, the V gene TRBV12-3 or TRBV12-4; 8 nucleotides agree with TRBD1. V trimming: 6 bases; J trimming: 6 bases; junction bases outside the gene matches: 6. This CDR3 region has 13 residues. CDR3 residues: CASRAGGWAEAFF. CDR3 DNA sequence: TGTGCCAGCAGGGCAGGGGGCTGGGCTGAAGCTTTCTTT.

Turning to this clone: Other nucleotide sequences from this sample produce the same CDR3. The rearrangement joins TRBV7-2 to TRBJ2-7; 10 bases are a match to TRBD2. This CDR3 contains 15 residues. V lost 1 base, J lost 3 bases, and 3 bases stayed unmatched. The germline V gene has CDR1 SGHTA and CDR2 FQGNSA. CDR3 residues: CASSLGAGGFYEQYF. As DNA, the CDR3 is TGTGCCAGCAGCTTAGGAGCGGGGGGGTTCTACGAGCAGTACTTC.

This clone was seen only a few times. The CDR3 spells CASSMTGGYGFDQPQHF. CDR3 DNA sequence: TGTGCCAGCAGCATGACAGGGGGCTATGGTTTCGATCAGCCCCAGCATTTT. The V call is TRBV7-2, the J call TRBJ1-5; TRBD1 matches at 10 bases. This CDR3 is built from 17 residues. V shed 5 bases, J shed 5 bases, and the junction held 12 bases outside the gene matches. Germline CDR1 SGHTA, CDR2 FQGNSA. The variable domain in full, with the rest retrieved from reference TRBV7-2 and TRBJ1-5, is GAGVSQSPSNKVTEKGKDVELRCDPISGHTALYWYRQSLGQGLEFLIYFQGNSAPDKSGLPSDRFSAERTGGSVSTLTIQRTQQEDSAVYLCASSMTGGYGFDQPQHFGDGTRLSIL.

This sequence joins TRBV5-8 and TRBJ1-5; D perhaps matches TRBD1 (5 bases). Trimming stripped 2 bases from V and 3 bases from J, with 15 bases between. The V gene's germline CDR1 is SGHTS and CDR2 YDEGEE. The CDR3 has 16 amino acids. The CDR3: CASSFRGRGYNQPQHF. CDR3 nucleotides: TGTGCCAGCAGCTTTAGGGGAAGGGGATACAATCAGCCCCAGCATTTT.

The rearrangement joins TRBV5-8 to TRBJ2-7, with TRBD1 identical over 8 bases. The ends lost 5 bases at V and 8 bases at J; junction bases unmatched: 18. CDR1 SGHTS and CDR2 YDEGEE come from the germline V gene. The CDR3 extends over 16 amino acids. The CDR3 DNA follows: TGTGCCAGCAGACACCTCCTTGGACAGGGTAATGTTCAGCAGTACTTC. It encodes CASRHLLGQGNVQQYF.

The chain couples TRBV7-9 to TRBJ1-6; the D gene is possibly TRBD1 (6 bases). Trimming removed 5 bases from V and 10 bases from J, with 12 bases in between. Looked up from germline, CDR1 is SEHNR and CDR2 is FQNEAQ (reference sequence). The CDR3 runs to 13 residues. CDR3 bases: TGTGCCAGCAGCCCCAACAGGGCGTCACCCCTCCACTTT. It codes for CASSPNRASPLHF.

The chain employs TRBV5-1 and TRBJ1-1; D ambiguous. There are 14 residues in the CDR3. V was shortened by 0 bases and J by 0 bases, with 6 bases between the two germline ends. Germline V gene data show CDR1 as SGHRS and CDR2 as YFSETQ. CDR3 in DNA: TGCGCCAGCAGCTTGGGAGTTATGAACACTGAAGCTTTCTTT. Its protein is CASSLGVMNTEAFF.

The V and J genes are TRBV2 and TRBJ1-2, with 7 nucleotides matching TRBD1. V dropped 7 bases and J dropped 8; count of bases not matched to a gene: 16. Germline lookup yields CDR1 SNHLY and CDR2 FYNNEI. This CDR3 comprises 15 residues. The CDR3: CASTEPSTGYEGYTF. The CDR3 DNA reads as TGTGCCAGCACCGAACCCTCGACAGGGTATGAGGGCTACACCTTC.

The sample holds one count of this clone. The J gene is TRBJ1-4, the V gene TRBV5-1; D not resolved. V lost 4 bases and J lost 12, with 16 bases in between. Per the germline V gene, CDR1 is SGHRS and CDR2 is YFSETQ. The CDR3 spans 13 residues. Here the CDR3 reads CASSPDPHNELFF. CDR3 DNA: TGCGCCAGCAGCCCTGATCCCCACAACGAACTGTTTTTT.

This chain links TRBV5-1 with TRBJ2-7; 7 bases are shared with TRBD2. Germline V gene sequence: CDR1 SGHRS, CDR2 YFSETQ. CDR3 size: 14 residues. Losses at the gene ends were 4 bases for V and 2 bases for J; bases not matched to a gene: 6. This chain's CDR3 is CASSDGGTAYEQYF. CDR3 DNA sequence: TGCGCCAGCAGCGACGGGGGGACCGCCTACGAGCAGTACTTC.

The genes are TRBV4-1 and TRBJ2-3, with 9 bases identical to TRBD2. CDR1 and CDR2 (germline): MGHRA, YSYEKL. The V and J ends lost 0 bases and 0 bases, in that order; junction bases with no gene match: 10. There are 19 residues in the CDR3. In DNA, the CDR3 is TGCGCCAGCAGCCAAGATCTTGTCCAGCGGGGGGCAAGCACAGATACGCAGTATTTT. It yields the protein CASSQDLVQRGASTDTQYF.

The V gene is TRBV2, the J gene TRBJ2-3; 10 bases agree with TRBD1. CDR1 and CDR2 (germline): SNHLY, FYNNEI. This CDR3 is 15 amino acids long. The J segment lost 5 bases and the V segment lost 4 bases, leaving 6 bases of the junction unmatched. Here the CDR3 reads CASSGGTGVVDTQYF. DNA for the CDR3: TGTGCCAGCAGTGGAGGGACAGGGGTGGTAGATACGCAGTATTTT.

V is TRBV28 and J is TRBJ1-4, with D uncertain. The CDR3 sequence is 14 residues long. The V and J ends lost 4 bases and 16 bases respectively, with 22 bases between them. CDR1 MDHEN and CDR2 SYDVKM come from the germline V gene. The CDR3 sequence is CASSWMVRAEGRFF. CDR3 in DNA: TGTGCCAGCAGTTGGATGGTTCGTGCCGAGGGAAGGTTTTTT. The complete variable domain, with remaining parts taken from reference TRBV28 and TRBJ1-4, reads DVKVTQSSRYLVKRTGEKVFLECVQDMDHENMFWYRQDPGLGLRLIYFSYDVKMKEKGDIPEGYSVSREKKERFSLILESASTNQTSMYLCASSWMVRAEGRFFGSGTQLSVL.